This T cell receptor (beta chain) was captured in a study of beta chain features in type 1 diabetes. This clone has only a few counts. Its antigen is undetermined. Donors contributed one heparinised blood draw apiece, averaging around 100 mL. Naive, central memory, regulatory and stem cell-like memory cells within the CD4+ compartment were sorted using CD45RO/CCR7/CD25/CD127/CD95/CD27. Purity exceeding 95% was reached by all sorted populations. The sequenced template was cDNA made from the entire isolated RNA. The protocol was immunoSEQ multiplex PCR, while the TCRdb copy is restricted to in-frame clones and leaves out a portion. The sample has roughly 400,000 clones; over 9% are singletons. Broader study findings: Shortening that was moderate but significant affected the TCRB CDR3s of Type 1 diabetes patients in all four CD4+ subsets. More deletions and fewer insertions at VDJ junctions were found in patients with type 1 diabetes.

Source material: central memory CD4+ T cells from blood. The receptor's source is a man in his thirties or forties with type 1 diabetes.

The CDR3 is CASSLPSGPEETQYF. The CDR3 coding sequence is TGTGCCAGCAGCTTGCCTAGCGGGCCGGAGGAGACCCAGTACTTC. The V gene is TRBV5-4, the J gene TRBJ2-5; 8 bases align to TRBD2. CDR1 and CDR2 (germline): SGHNT, YYREEE (reference sequence). This CDR3 has 15 residues. The ends lost 1 base at V and 5 bases at J; junction bases unmatched: 7.